These 2 T cell receptor beta chains share one sample of origin, sequenced in a study of early T cells in non-severe SARS-CoV-2 infection. MiXCR, run by TCRdb on the 5' RACE reads, gives a single entry per CDR3 protein. The data show tens of thousands of distinct CDR3 sequences, about 14% seen once. The specimen was whole blood. These receptors were obtained from an adult who was a healthcare worker with PCR-confirmed SARS-CoV-2 infection or an uninfected control (not recorded which).

Ten or more counts support this clonotype. This rearrangement joins TRBV12-3 or TRBV12-4 to TRBJ1-2; D not certain. With 6 bases removed from V and 6 bases from J, the gap between germline ends came to 14 bases. The CDR3 spans 13 residues. The CDR3 DNA is TGTGCCAGCAGAAACGGACTCACGAATGGCTACACCTTC. Amino acid sequence: CASRNGLTNGYTF.

This clonotype was recorded a few times. The V and J genes are TRBV11-2 and TRBJ2-5; 7 bases are a match to TRBD2. Trimming at V came to 4 bases and at J to 2 bases, leaving 7 bases not matched to a gene. The germline V gene has CDR1 SGHAT and CDR2 FQNNGV. The CDR3 spans 15 residues. The CDR3: CASSSRGTTQETQYF. The DNA for the CDR3 is TGTGCCAGCAGCTCCCGGGGGACTACTCAAGAGACCCAGTACTTC. The entire variable domain, with the rest obtained from reference TRBV11-2 and TRBJ2-5, is as follows: EAGVAQSPRYKIIEKRQSVAFWCNPISGHATLYWYQQILGQGPKLLIQFQNNGVVDDSQLPKDRFSAERLKGVDSTLKIQPAKLEDSAVYLCASSSRGTTQETQYFGPGTRLLVL.